This T cell receptor beta chain was captured in a study of metastatic and nonmetastatic thyroid tumors. Study-level information: The study looked at repertoires side by side in blood and in tumor or nodule tissue from malignant and benign thyroid patients.

This CDR3 spans 16 amino acids. The V segment lost 2 bases and the J segment 5 bases; nucleotides outside the gene matches: 3. Germline lookup yields CDR1 LGHNA and CDR2 YNFKEQ. Points on this clone: Its antigen is unidentified.

Patients were all untreated before their thyroid surgery. Study-wide points: Benign nodules were reported to have significantly lower TCR beta diversity than malignant thyroid tumors, in blood and tumor.

Via MiXCR, TCRdb re-called the PCR reads. The top ten hold over 20% of the sample, which has around 22,000 clones, roughly 36% seen once. J is TRBJ2-5 and V is TRBV4-2; 15 bases agree with TRBD2. The sequenced sample consisted of blood. The TCR was taken from a male donor with papillary thyroid cancer or a benign thyroid nodule (not recorded which). Some clones in this sample may be carry-over from other donors' samples. Here the CDR3 DNA reads TGTGCCAGCAGCCAACGGACTAGCGGGAGGGGGGAGACCCAGTACTTC. Translating gives CASSQRTSGRGETQYF.